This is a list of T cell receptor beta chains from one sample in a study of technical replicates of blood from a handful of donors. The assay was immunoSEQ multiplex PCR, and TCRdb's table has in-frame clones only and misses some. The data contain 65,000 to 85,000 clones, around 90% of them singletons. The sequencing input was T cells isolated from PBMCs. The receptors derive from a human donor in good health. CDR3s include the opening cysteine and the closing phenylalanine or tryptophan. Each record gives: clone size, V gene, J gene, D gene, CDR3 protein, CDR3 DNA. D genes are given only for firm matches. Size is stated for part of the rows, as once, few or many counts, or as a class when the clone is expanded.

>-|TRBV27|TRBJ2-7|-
CASSRQRTYEQYF
TGTGCCAGCAGTCGACAGAGGACCTACGAGCAGTACTTC
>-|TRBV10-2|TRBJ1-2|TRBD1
CATEDREESGGYTF
TGCGCCACGGAAGACAGGGAGGAGAGCGGTGGCTACACCTTC
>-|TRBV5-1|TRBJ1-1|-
CASSSSGTGNTEAFF
TGCGCCAGCAGCTCATCCGGGACTGGGAACACTGAAGCTTTCTTT
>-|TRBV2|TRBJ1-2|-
CASTPWDIDGYTF
TGTGCCAGCACCCCTTGGGACATCGATGGCTACACCTTC
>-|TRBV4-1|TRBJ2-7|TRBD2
CASSQAGLAGTSEQYF
TGCGCCAGCAGCCAAGCGGGACTAGCGGGAACCTCCGAGCAGTACTTC
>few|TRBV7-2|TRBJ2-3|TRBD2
CASSSRTSRGDTQYF
TGTGCCAGCAGCTCCCGGACTAGCAGGGGAGATACGCAGTATTTT
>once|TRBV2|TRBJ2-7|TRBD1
CASSADRGRSYEQYF
TGTGCCAGCAGTGCCGACAGGGGGAGGTCCTACGAGCAGTACTTC
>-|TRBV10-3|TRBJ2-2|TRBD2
CAISEGRGEAGELFF
TGTGCCATCAGTGAAGGGAGGGGAGAAGCCGGGGAGCTGTTTTTT
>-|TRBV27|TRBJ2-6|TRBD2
CASMTGTTSSGANVLTF
TGTGCCAGCATGACCGGGACTACCTCCTCTGGGGCCAACGTCCTGACTTTC
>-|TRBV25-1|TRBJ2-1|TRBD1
CASSESILKDRRHNEQFF
TGTGCCAGCAGTGAATCCATCCTTAAGGACAGGAGGCACAATGAGCAGTTCTTC
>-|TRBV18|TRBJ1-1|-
CASSLMAGRNTEAFF
TGTGCCAGCTCACTTATGGCAGGCAGGAACACTGAAGCTTTCTTT
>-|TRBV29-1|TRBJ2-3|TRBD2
CSVGIAGGRTDTQYF
TGCAGCGTTGGTATAGCGGGAGGTCGGACAGATACGCAGTATTTT
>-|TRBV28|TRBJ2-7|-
CASSPPTGTDSYEQYF
TGTGCCAGCAGTCCCCCTACCGGGACTGACTCCTACGAGCAGTACTTC
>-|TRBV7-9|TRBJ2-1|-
CASSPGTGGYNEQFF
TGTGCCAGCAGCCCCGGGACTGGCGGCTACAATGAGCAGTTCTTC
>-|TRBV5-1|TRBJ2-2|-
CASSPRENTGELFF
TGCGCCAGCAGCCCGCGGGAGAACACCGGGGAGCTGTTTTTT
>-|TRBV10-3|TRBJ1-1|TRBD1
CAIGQGPLNTEAFF
TGTGCCATTGGACAGGGCCCCTTGAACACTGAAGCTTTCTTT
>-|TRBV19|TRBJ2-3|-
CASSPQGHSTDTQYF
TGTGCCAGTAGTCCTCAGGGGCATAGCACAGATACGCAGTATTTT
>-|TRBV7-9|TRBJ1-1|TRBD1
CASSHQLTGHTEAFF
TGTGCCAGCAGCCACCAACTGACAGGGCACACTGAAGCTTTCTTT
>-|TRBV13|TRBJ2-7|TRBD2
CASSFPLAGEHYEQYF
TGTGCCAGCAGCTTTCCACTAGCGGGAGAGCACTACGAGCAGTACTTC
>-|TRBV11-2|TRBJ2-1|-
CASSVVWGKYNEQFF
TGTGCCAGCAGCGTGGTATGGGGCAAATACAATGAGCAGTTCTTC
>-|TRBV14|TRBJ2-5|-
CASSQALLETQYF
TGTGCCAGCAGCCAAGCTCTACTGGAGACCCAGTACTTC
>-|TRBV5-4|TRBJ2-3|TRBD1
CASSFGTGTDTQYF
TGTGCCAGCAGCTTTGGGACAGGCACAGATACGCAGTATTTT
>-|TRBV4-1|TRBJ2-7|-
CASRPDRNPREQYF
TGCGCCAGCAGACCCGACAGGAATCCGCGCGAGCAGTACTTC
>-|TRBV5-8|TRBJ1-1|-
CASIRSPGGAEAFF
TGTGCCAGCATCAGAAGCCCCGGAGGGGCTGAAGCTTTCTTT
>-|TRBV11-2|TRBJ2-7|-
CASSTIRGNPSYEQYF
TGTGCCAGCAGCACAATCAGGGGAAACCCATCCTACGAGCAGTACTTC
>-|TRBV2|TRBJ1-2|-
CASTIPGYGYTF
TGTGCCAGCACCATCCCCGGCTATGGCTACACCTTC
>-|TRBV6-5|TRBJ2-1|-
CASSYASINEQFF
TGTGCCAGCAGTTACGCTAGCATAAATGAGCAGTTCTTC